This T cell receptor (beta chain) was sequenced during a study of T cells expressing NK-cell markers (dated by TCRdb to 2020 to 2021). Notes on the research overall: In sorted CD3+CD56+NKG2C+, CD3+CD56+NKG2C- and CD3+CD56-NKG2C+ T-cell subsets from about eight donors, TCR beta-chain repertoires were profiled. Of the eight sequenced donors, seven were found to be HCMV-seropositive and one was found to be HCMV-seronegative. The study sequenced eight donors, all healthy volunteers chosen at random: three men and five women. Libraries were sequenced as 2 x 150 bp reads on Illumina HiSeq 2000/2500, MiSeq or NextSeq.

As encoded in the germline V gene, CDR1 is MNHNS while CDR2 is SASEGT. The CDR3 numbers 14 residues from cysteine through phenylalanine. The entry carries no DNA sequence. Concerning this clonotype itself: Which antigen it targets is not known.

The study at large found these results: For six donors, the dominant CD3+CD56+NKG2C+ clonotypes were among the top 10 CD8+ clonotypes and accounted for roughly 1.0-7.5% of CD8+ T cells. Whether the expanded NKG2C-expressing T cell clones were specific for HCMV antigens was left unclear. Those dominant clonotypes were again the most abundant among CD3+CD56-NKG2C+ cells in a few donors, at about 25-60.1%.

HCMV-specific IgG was detected in serum with a commercial ELISA kit to determine HCMV serostatus. Peripheral blood mononuclear cells were isolated from blood by Ficoll density gradient centrifugation. TCRdb shows the sequencer as Illumina HiSeq 2000. TCR beta cDNA libraries were made by 5'RACE template switching that added a universal primer site and unique molecular identifiers. Synthesis of cDNA was primed from the TCR beta constant segment and was followed by two consecutive PCR amplification steps. Regarding the original processing steps: MIGEC was used to demultiplex reads and group reads by UMI, and MiTCR was used to assemble and quantify clonotypes. To exclude erroneous sequences, any TCR cDNA sequence not supported by at least two reads was discarded. The tcR package was used for downstream repertoire analysis, with clonotypes matched between fractions based on CDR3 nucleotide sequence plus V segment. Antigen specificity was annotated against VDJdb with VDJmatch, allowing one amino acid substitution in CDR3. TCRdb reprocessed the reads into one record per CDR3 protein sequence, lacking DNA. The V and J calls were not made by the authors but by TCRdb's processing. This sample's table lists 250,000 to 300,000 distinct CDR3 sequences. The ten largest clones take up roughly 4.2% of the sample.

The sequenced sample consisted of blood T cells: a sorted CD56 or NKG2C T cell subset, CD4+ or CD8+ T cells, or bulk PBMC T cells (not recorded which). This clonotype was sampled from a woman aged 18 to 75 in good health. The chain was built from TRBV6-1 and TRBJ2-1. The CDR3 has the sequence CASRDISSYNEQFF.